The T cell receptor (beta chain) described here comes from a study of T cell responses to AZD1222 COVID-19 vaccine. The study's findings and limits: Spike-specific TCRs gained breadth and depth after people received two AZD1222 doses.

Data came from immunoSEQ multiplex PCR; TCRdb stores just in-frame clones and leaves some out. This sample has about 78,000 clones, with roughly four fifths found just once. Remarks on this clone: As yet, its antigen is unknown.

The CDR3 contains 16 residues. V shed 4 bases, J shed 4 bases, and the junction held 10 bases outside the gene matches. Germline loops: CDR1 LNHNV, CDR2 YYDKDF (reference sequence). This specimen was peripheral blood, taken on day 0 of AZD1222 vaccination. This sequence originates from an adult in good health. The V and J genes are TRBV15 and TRBJ2-3, with 8 bases fitting TRBD1. Here the CDR3 DNA reads TGTGCCACCAGCACCGGACAGGGTGAACAAGCAGATACGCAGTATTTT. Amino acid sequence: CATSTGQGEQADTQYF.